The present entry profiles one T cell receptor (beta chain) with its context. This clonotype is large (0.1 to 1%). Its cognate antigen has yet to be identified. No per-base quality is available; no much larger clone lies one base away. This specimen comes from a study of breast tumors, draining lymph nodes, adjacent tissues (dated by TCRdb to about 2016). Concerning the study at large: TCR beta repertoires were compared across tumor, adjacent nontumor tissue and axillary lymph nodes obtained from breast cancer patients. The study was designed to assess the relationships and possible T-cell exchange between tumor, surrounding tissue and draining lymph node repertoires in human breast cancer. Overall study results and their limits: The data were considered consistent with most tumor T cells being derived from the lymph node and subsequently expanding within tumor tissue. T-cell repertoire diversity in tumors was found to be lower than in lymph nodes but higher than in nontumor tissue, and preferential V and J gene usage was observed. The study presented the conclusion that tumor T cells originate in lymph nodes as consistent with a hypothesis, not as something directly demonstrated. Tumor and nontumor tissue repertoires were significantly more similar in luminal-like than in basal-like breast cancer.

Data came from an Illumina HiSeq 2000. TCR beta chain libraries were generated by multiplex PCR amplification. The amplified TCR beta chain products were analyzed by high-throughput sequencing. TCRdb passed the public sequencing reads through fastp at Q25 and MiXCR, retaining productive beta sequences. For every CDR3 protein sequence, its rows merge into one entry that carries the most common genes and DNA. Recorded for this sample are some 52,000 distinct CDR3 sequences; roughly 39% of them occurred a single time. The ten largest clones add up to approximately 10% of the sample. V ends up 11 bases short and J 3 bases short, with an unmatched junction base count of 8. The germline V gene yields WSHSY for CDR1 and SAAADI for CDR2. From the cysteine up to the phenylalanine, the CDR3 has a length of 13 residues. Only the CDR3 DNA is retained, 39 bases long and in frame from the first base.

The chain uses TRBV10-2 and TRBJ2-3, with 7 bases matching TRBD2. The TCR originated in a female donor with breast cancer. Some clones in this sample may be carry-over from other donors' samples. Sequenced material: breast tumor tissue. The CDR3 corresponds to CAVGLAATDTQYF. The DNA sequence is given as TGCGCCGTTGGCCTAGCGGCGACAGATACGCAGTATTTT.